The clone carrying this T cell receptor beta chain has a count of ten or more. Donors comprised only Caucasian adults living in Nashville, Tennessee. This sample is part of a study of shared clonotypes between healthy human individuals. Whole-study context: Used for every donor were three CD4 naive, three CD4 memory, two CD8 naive and one CD8 memory plate.

Looked up from germline, CDR1 is LNHDA and CDR2 is SQIVND (reference sequence). Trimming stripped 3 bases from V and 5 bases from J, with 14 bases between. The CDR3 has 15 amino acids. Researchers ran the assay at a deep level. Repertoires were generated with immunoSEQ multiplex PCR, while TCRdb's copy carries only in-frame clones and drops some. The sample contains 110,000 or so clones, under 70% of which appear only once. Material: memory CD8+ T cells sorted from blood. Subset in this sample: CD45RO+ cells pooled with CCR7-negative TemRA cells. V is TRBV19 and J is TRBJ1-5; a possible D gene is TRBD1 (6 bases). The sequence was collected from a woman aged 25 to 45 in good health. DNA for the CDR3: TGTGCCAGTAGTATCCCACAGGGAGGGCATCAGCCCCAGCATTTT. Amino acid sequence: CASSIPQGGHQPQHF.